Listed here are 24 T cell receptor beta chains from one sample, sequenced in a study of T cells in Graves' hyperthyroidism and ophthalmopathy. Amplified regions were TCR beta CDR3 sequences from RNA transcripts. HTBI primers were the set used in a first-round RT-PCR of the TCR CDR3. TCRdb re-called the multiplex PCR reads with MiXCR, one entry per CDR3 protein. The sample contains about 570,000 distinct CDR3 sequences, about 43% of which appear only once. Sequencing was done on a sample of peripheral blood or thyroid tissue (not recorded which). The receptors here all came from an adult woman with Graves' disease, either hyperthyroidism or ophthalmopathy (not recorded which).

Ten or more counts support this clonotype. The rearrangement uses TRBV4-1 and TRBJ1-2; D is perhaps TRBD1 (6 bases). This CDR3 is built from 15 residues. Deletions cut 1 base from V and 7 bases from J, with 16 bases between. Germline CDR1 MGHRA, CDR2 YSYEKL. CDR3 bases: TGCGCCAGCAGCCAAGCCGATGGGGGCTATAGTGGCTACACCTTC. This translates into CASSQADGGYSGYTF.

This clonotype has a single count. This rearrangement joins TRBV7-2 to TRBJ2-2, with a weak D call TRBD1 (6 bases). There are 15 residues in the CDR3. V lost 3 bases and J 2 bases, leaving 10 bases between the germline ends. The V gene's germline CDR1 is SGHTA and CDR2 FQGNSA. CDR3 bases: TGTGCCAGCAGCTTCACAGGGATAAACACCGGGGAGCTGTTTTTT. It yields the protein CASSFTGINTGELFF.

This clonotype was detected once. The CDR3 ends on some other residue instead of the conserved phenylalanine or tryptophan, so this is likely a read error. Because the CDR3's place on the DNA is in doubt, the DNA is left out and the CDR3 is given as listed by TCRdb. The chain is built from TRBV6-5 and TRBJ2-2. CDR1 and CDR2 from the germline V gene are MNHEY and SVGAGI. The CDR3 has 10 amino acids, counting both end residues. CDR3 protein: CASSLTGQFS.

About this clonotype itself: Possible read error: a much larger clone is one base away. CDR3 protein: CASSQVSRSRGPVLQDYGYTF. DNA of the CDR3: TGCGCCAGCAGCCAAGTTTCCCGGAGCAGGGGGCCGGTGTTACAGGACTATGGCTACACCTTC. J is TRBJ1-2 and V is TRBV7-9; TRBD1 agrees at 8 bases. The germline CDR1 and CDR2 sequences are SEHNR and FQNEAQ (reference sequence). This CDR3 spans 21 amino acids.

This chain links TRBV20-1 with TRBJ2-7, with 10 bases fitting TRBD1. V was pared by 0 bases and J by 5 bases, with 10 bases of the junction left unmatched. The germline gives CDR1 DFQATT, CDR2 SNEGSKA (reference sequence). This CDR3 is 16 amino acids long. The CDR3 region has the DNA TGCAGTGCTAGAGACAGGACTGGGACAGGGGCACACGAGCAGTACTTC. Its translation is CSARDRTGTGAHEQYF.

This clonotype was seen only a few times. The J gene is TRBJ1-1, the V gene TRBV7-9, with unresolved D. Germline V CDR1 and CDR2: SEHNR, FQNEAQ (reference sequence). V shed 1 base and J shed 7 bases, with 1 base lying between them. This CDR3 is built from 10 residues. The chain's CDR3 is CASSLVEAFF. The CDR3 DNA reads TGTGCCAGCAGCTTAGTTGAAGCTTTCTTT. The variable domain in full, with the rest retrieved from reference TRBV7-9 and TRBJ1-1, is DTGVSQNPRHKITKRGQNVTFRCDPISEHNRLYWYRQTLGQGPEFLTYFQNEAQLEKSRLLSDRFSAERPKGSFSTLEIQRTEQGDSAMYLCASSLVEAFFGQGTRLTVV.

The chain combines TRBV28 with TRBJ2-7, with 7 bases that match TRBD1. Trimming at V came to 4 bases and at J to 11 bases, leaving 8 bases not matched to a gene. The germline CDR1 and CDR2 sequences are MDHEN and SYDVKM. The CDR3 contains 12 residues. The CDR3 protein is CASSSSTGSKYF. The CDR3 DNA follows: TGTGCCAGCAGTTCCTCGACAGGGTCGAAGTACTTC.

This clonotype was picked up many times. This chain connects TRBV14 to TRBJ2-5; D may be TRBD1 or TRBD2 (5 bases each). V shed 4 bases and J shed 1 base, with 13 bases lying between them. Germline CDR1 is SGHDN and CDR2 is FVKESK. The CDR3 has 15 residues. The CDR3 bases are TGTGCCAGCAGCCTCCTTCTCGGGGCCCAAGAGACCCAGTACTTC. The encoded protein is CASSLLLGAQETQYF.

There are many counts of this clonotype. The chain recombines TRBV3-1 with TRBJ2-5; D may match TRBD1 or TRBD2 (7 bases each). The CDR3 has 14 amino acids. Germline V gene data show CDR1 as LGHDT and CDR2 as YNNKEL (reference sequence). V gave up 1 base and J gave up 4 bases, with 10 bases separating them. CDR3: CASSQAGGGETQYF. The CDR3, as DNA: TGTGCCAGCAGCCAAGCAGGGGGGGGAGAGACCCAGTACTTC.

J is TRBJ1-5 and V is TRBV10-3; 10 nucleotides line up with TRBD1. V was clipped by 6 bases and J by 4 bases; unmatched bases: 6. This CDR3 has 15 residues. In germline, CDR1 is ENHRY, CDR2 SYGVKD. The DNA of the CDR3 is TGTGCCATCAGGCCCGGGACAGGGGATAATCAGCCCCAGCATTTT. This sequence encodes CAIRPGTGDNQPQHF.

With regard to this clonotype: The conserved closing phenylalanine or tryptophan is absent in this CDR3, likely reflecting a read error. The genes are TRBV7-3 and TRBJ2-5; D possibly corresponds to TRBD1 (6 bases). In germline, CDR1 is SGHTA, CDR2 FQGTGA. Deletions cut 3 bases from V and 1 base from J, with 12 bases between. This CDR3 contains 15 residues. The chain's CDR3 is CASSLGRDTQETQYL. The CDR3 nucleotides read TGTGCCAGCAGCTTGGGCCGGGACACCCAAGAGACCCAGTACCTC.

This clonotype has ten or more counts. DNA of the CDR3: TGCGCCAGCAGCTTCTCCCCAGGGGACACTGAAGCTTTCTTT. Protein sequence: CASSFSPGDTEAFF. The rearrangement uses TRBV5-1 and TRBJ1-1; D may be TRBD1 (6 bases). The CDR3 loop spans 14 amino acids. CDR1 and CDR2 from the germline V gene are SGHRS and YFSETQ. Trimming removed 2 bases at V and 3 bases at J, with 11 bases between.

This clonotype occurred once. The V gene is TRBV7-9, the J gene TRBJ1-5; D is unclear. V dropped 5 bases and J dropped 14 bases, with 25 bases sitting between them. Germline V gene lookup returns CDR1 SEHNR and CDR2 FQNEAQ (reference sequence). This CDR3 comprises 15 residues. As DNA, the CDR3 is TGTGCCAGCAGCCGCCTGAGTGGTAGCCACAGCTACGAGCATTTT. Its translation is CASSRLSGSHSYEHF.

The chain combines TRBV7-8 with TRBJ1-4; D uncertain. V lost 1 base and J lost 7, with 7 bases in between. This CDR3 is built from 13 residues. The V gene's germline CDR1 is SGHVS and CDR2 FQNEAQ. The CDR3 sequence: CASSLGVSEKLFF. In DNA, the CDR3 is TGTGCCAGCAGCTTAGGGGTCAGTGAAAAACTGTTTTTT.

The chain carries TRBV11-2 and TRBJ2-5; D is unresolved. The germline V and J ends were trimmed by 6 bases and 2 bases, with 16 bases remaining between them. CDR1 is SGHAT, CDR2 FQNNGV, per germline. This CDR3 contains 15 residues. Here the CDR3 reads CASSVGSMRQETQYF. As DNA, the CDR3 is TGTGCCAGCAGTGTGGGGTCAATGAGGCAAGAGACCCAGTACTTC. The full variable domain, completed using reference TRBV11-2 and TRBJ2-5, is EAGVAQSPRYKIIEKRQSVAFWCNPISGHATLYWYQQILGQGPKLLIQFQNNGVVDDSQLPKDRFSAERLKGVDSTLKIQPAKLEDSAVYLCASSVGSMRQETQYFGPGTRLLVL.

The chain couples TRBV5-6 to TRBJ1-2; 12 bases align to TRBD1. The length of the CDR3 is 15 residues. Germline V gene data show CDR1 as SGHDT and CDR2 as YYEEEE. J gave up 6 bases and V 0 bases, and 3 bases lay outside the gene matches. The CDR3 coding sequence is TGTGCCAGCAGCTTGGAACGGGACAGGGGGCATGGCTACACCTTC. Its translation: CASSLERDRGHGYTF.

The chain carries TRBV24-1 and TRBJ1-5, with a possible D match to TRBD1 (6 bases). This CDR3 contains 12 residues. Trimming took off 10 bases at V and 13 bases at J, with 19 bases between the two ends. Germline V gene lookup returns CDR1 KGHDR and CDR2 SFDVKD. The CDR3 nucleotides are TGTGCCACTTCCGGGGGCGAAAGCAATCAGCATTTT. Translating it yields CATSGGESNQHF.

This clonotype showed up just once. Written as DNA, the CDR3 is TGTGCCAGCAGTTTCTATTCTGGCGAGCAGTACTTC. This gives the protein CASSFYSGEQYF. The V and J genes are TRBV6-5 and TRBJ2-7; no clear D gene. This CDR3 is 12 amino acids long. With 4 bases removed from V and 6 bases from J, the gap between germline ends came to 10 bases. From germline, CDR1 is MNHEY and CDR2 SVGAGI.

The genes are TRBV29-1 and TRBJ1-3, with D hard to call. V lost 4 bases to trimming and J lost 2 bases, with 9 bases between them. From germline, CDR1 is SQVTM and CDR2 ANQGSEA. This CDR3 contains 13 residues. The CDR3 nucleotides are TGCAGCGTTGCGAGGTTCGCTGGAAACACCATATATTTT. It specifies CSVARFAGNTIYF.

This clonotype has a count of ten or more. A junction end diverges from the germline sequence, so it may reflect a read error. The DNA for the CDR3 is TGTGCCAGCAGCAACGTTCGGGAGGGCTCCCACGAGCAGTACTTC. This encodes CASSNVREGSHEQYF. The rearrangement links TRBV7-9 to TRBJ2-7, with 8 positions matching TRBD2. Germline lookup yields CDR1 SEHNR and CDR2 FQNEAQ (reference sequence). The CDR3 runs to 15 residues.

V is TRBV11-2 and J is TRBJ2-7; maybe TRBD2 (6 bases). The DNA end lines up better with TRBJ2-1; the J call may be wrong. Germline V gives CDR1 SGHAT, CDR2 FQNNGV. CDR3 length: 14 residues. CDR3 region: CASKEGPSYNEQFF. CDR3 DNA: TGTGCCAGCAAGGAGGGACCTTCCTACAATGAGCAGTTCTTC.

This clonotype was picked up many times. This chain links TRBV12-3 or TRBV12-4 with TRBJ2-7, with 9 bases that match TRBD2. V dropped 3 bases and J dropped 7; count of bases not matched to a gene: 10. This CDR3 is 15 amino acids long. The CDR3 nucleotides are TGTGCCAGCAGTTTGACTAGCGGAGTACGTCGAGAGCAGTACTTC. Translating it yields CASSLTSGVRREQYF.

The chain has TRBV29-1 and TRBJ2-7, with D possibly matching TRBD1 (5 bases). Germline values: CDR1 SQVTM, CDR2 ANQGSEA. The CDR3 contains 13 residues. CDR3 sequence (DNA): TGCGGCGGCCAAGACAGTCGATCCTACGAGCAGTACTTC. Protein sequence: CGGQDSRSYEQYF.

The V and J genes are TRBV7-2 and TRBJ2-7, with a tentative D call TRBD1 (6 bases). The CDR3 runs to 12 residues. Looked up from germline, CDR1 is SGHTA and CDR2 is FQGNSA. Trimming removed 5 bases from V and 5 bases from J, with 10 bases in between. Here the CDR3 DNA reads TGTGCCAGCAGCGTCAGGGGTCACGAGCAGTACTTC. It codes for CASSVRGHEQYF.